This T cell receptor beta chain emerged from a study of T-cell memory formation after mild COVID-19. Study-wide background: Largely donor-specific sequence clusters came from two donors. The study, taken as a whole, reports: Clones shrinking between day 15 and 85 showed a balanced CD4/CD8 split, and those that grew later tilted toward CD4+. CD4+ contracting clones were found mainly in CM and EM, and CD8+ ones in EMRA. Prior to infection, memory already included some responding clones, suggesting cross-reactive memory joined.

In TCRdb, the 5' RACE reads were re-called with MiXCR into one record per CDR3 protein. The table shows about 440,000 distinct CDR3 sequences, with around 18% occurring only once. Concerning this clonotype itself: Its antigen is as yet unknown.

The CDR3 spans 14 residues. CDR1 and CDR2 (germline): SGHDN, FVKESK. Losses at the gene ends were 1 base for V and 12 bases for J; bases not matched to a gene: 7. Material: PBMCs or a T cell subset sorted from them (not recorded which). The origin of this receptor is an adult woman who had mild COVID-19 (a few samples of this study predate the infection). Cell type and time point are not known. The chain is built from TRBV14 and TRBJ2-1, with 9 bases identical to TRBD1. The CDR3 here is CASSQGGQGLVQFF. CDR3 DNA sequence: TGTGCCAGCAGCCAAGGGGGACAGGGTTTAGTGCAGTTCTTC.